The present TCR beta chain was sequenced within a study of blood T cell repertoires in COVID-19. Study-wide context: Samples of COVID-19 (acute and convalescent) were obtained from the United States, Italy and Spain. PBMCs, B-cell-depleted T cells, or T cells were the source of the cDNA or gDNA that made up the material.

The authors' processing: Scientists estimated how many nucleated cells there were by amplifying reference gene primers. The method was immunoSEQ multiplex PCR; TCRdb's version includes in-frame clones alone and lacks a portion of them. V and J calls and clone size are those listed in that table; D and trimming were worked out from the DNA. The data contain about 140,000 clones, 80% to 85% of them singletons. Sequencing was carried out using peripheral blood. The TCR sequence derives from a human donor in a cohort sampled during active COVID-19.

CDR3 in amino acids: CASSLTSGGGTDTQYF. In DNA, the CDR3 is TGTGCCAGCAGCCTTACTAGCGGGGGGGGCACAGATACGCAGTATTTT. The chain is built from TRBV7-9 and TRBJ2-3; 13 bases match TRBD2. V was pared by 5 bases and J by 1 base, with 3 bases of the junction left unmatched. The length of the CDR3 is 16 residues. Germline V gene data show CDR1 as SEHNR and CDR2 as FQNEAQ (reference sequence). The full variable domain, its missing parts supplied by reference TRBV7-9 and TRBJ2-3, is DTGVSQNPRHKITKRGQNVTFRCDPISEHNRLYWYRQTLGQGPEFLTYFQNEAQLEKSRLLSDRFSAERPKGSFSTLEIQRTEQGDSAMYLCASSLTSGGGTDTQYFGPGTRLTVL.